This T cell receptor beta chain was recovered during a study of T cell repertoires in cytomegalovirus infection. Study-wide context: A matching HLA type, together with CMV infection, was signaled by public TCR beta signatures.

V gave up 1 base and J gave up 8 bases, with 5 bases separating them. CDR1 is DFQATT, CDR2 SNEGSKA, per germline (reference sequence). The CDR3 runs to 11 residues. From the reads, TCRdb called clonotypes with MiXCR, one entry per CDR3 protein. This sample has 69,000 or so distinct CDR3 sequences; about 26% occur once, and the top ten carry roughly three fifths. General study points: The ex vivo response showed dominance by HLA-C-restricted CMV-specific TCR beta clonotypes.

Concerning this clonotype: Its matching antigen is unknown.

The J gene is TRBJ2-2, the V gene TRBV20-1; D is ambiguous. The TCR comes from a human donor in good health (CMV status not recorded). Some clones in this sample may be carry-over from other donors' samples. This material consisted of CD8+ T cells from cultured PBMCs, taken from culture after CMV antigen stimulation. CDR3: CSARVVGELFF. CDR3 DNA sequence: TGCAGTGCTAGAGTGGTTGGGGAGCTGTTTTTT.